This T cell receptor beta chain was documented in a study of blood T cell repertoires in COVID-19. Overall study context: Sites across the United States, Italy and Spain contributed samples from acute and convalescent COVID-19. Nucleic acid was either cDNA or gDNA, and it came from T cells, B-cell-depleted T cells, or PBMCs.

In the original analysis: Nucleated cell number was recorded as an estimate derived from reference gene primer amplification. Measured with immunoSEQ multiplex PCR; TCRdb has only the in-frame clones, and not every one. V and J calls and clone size follow that table, whereas D and trimming were derived from the DNA. The table has 95,000 to 120,000 clones, about 85% seen once. With 6 bases removed from V and 3 bases from J, the gap between germline ends came to 12 bases. Germline CDR1 WSHSY, CDR2 SAAADI. The CDR3 has 14 residues. The sample was peripheral blood. The V gene is TRBV10-2, the J gene TRBJ1-5, with D perhaps matching TRBD1 (6 bases). This TCR was recovered from a human donor in a cohort sampled during active COVID-19. This chain's CDR3 is CASSVDSNNQPQHF. CDR3 DNA: TGCGCCAGCAGCGTGGACAGTAACAATCAGCCCCAGCATTTT.